Sequencing of this T cell receptor (beta chain) was carried out in a study of shared clonotypes between healthy human individuals. Trimming took off 10 bases at V and 6 bases at J, with 16 bases between the two ends. The V gene's germline CDR1 is MNHNY and CDR2 SVGAGI (reference sequence). The CDR3 consists of 13 residues. General study points: An expected dependence of interdonor clonotype sharing on sequencing depth was noted.

Concerning this clone: Its antigen is not identified.

The repertoire was sequenced with immunoSEQ multiplex PCR; TCRdb's copy has only in-frame clones and lacks some. The sample lists millions of clones; roughly 94% were seen once. This clonotype was obtained from a man younger than 30 in good health. The V gene is TRBV6-6, the J gene TRBJ2-1; possible D gene TRBD2, 6 bases. Sequencing was carried out using naive CD4+ T cells sorted from blood. Subset described: CD45RA+ positively selected. The CDR3 nucleotides read TGTGCCACTTCGGACGAAGCGGGCAATGAGCAGTTCTTC. Amino acids: CATSDEAGNEQFF.